The clone carrying this T cell receptor beta chain was detected ten times or more. The antigen remains unidentified. With 3 bases removed from V and 3 bases from J, the gap between germline ends came to 11 bases. Germline-derived CDR1 and CDR2 are MDHEN and SYDVKM. CDR3 length: 14 residues. TCRdb independently ran MiXCR on the reads; one entry per CDR3 protein. The sample has hundreds of thousands of distinct CDR3 sequences; around 9.1% are singletons. The source of the sample is a study of T cell repertoires in cytomegalovirus infection. Looking at the study overall: From public TCR beta signatures came an indication of both CMV infection and matching HLA type.

Findings and limits, study-wide: Carriers of CMV and the relevant HLA type were discriminated by public TCR beta frequency. The ex vivo response showed dominance by HLA-C-restricted CMV-specific TCR beta clonotypes.

The sequenced sample consisted of PBMCs. The gene calls are TRBV28 and TRBJ1-1; TRBD1 is a possible D gene (5 bases). This clonotype was sampled from a human donor in good health (CMV status not recorded). Some clones in this sample may be carry-over from other donors' samples. The DNA for the CDR3 is TGTGCCAGCAGTTTCGGGCAGGGTTACACTGAAGCTTTCTTT. Translated: CASSFGQGYTEAFF.